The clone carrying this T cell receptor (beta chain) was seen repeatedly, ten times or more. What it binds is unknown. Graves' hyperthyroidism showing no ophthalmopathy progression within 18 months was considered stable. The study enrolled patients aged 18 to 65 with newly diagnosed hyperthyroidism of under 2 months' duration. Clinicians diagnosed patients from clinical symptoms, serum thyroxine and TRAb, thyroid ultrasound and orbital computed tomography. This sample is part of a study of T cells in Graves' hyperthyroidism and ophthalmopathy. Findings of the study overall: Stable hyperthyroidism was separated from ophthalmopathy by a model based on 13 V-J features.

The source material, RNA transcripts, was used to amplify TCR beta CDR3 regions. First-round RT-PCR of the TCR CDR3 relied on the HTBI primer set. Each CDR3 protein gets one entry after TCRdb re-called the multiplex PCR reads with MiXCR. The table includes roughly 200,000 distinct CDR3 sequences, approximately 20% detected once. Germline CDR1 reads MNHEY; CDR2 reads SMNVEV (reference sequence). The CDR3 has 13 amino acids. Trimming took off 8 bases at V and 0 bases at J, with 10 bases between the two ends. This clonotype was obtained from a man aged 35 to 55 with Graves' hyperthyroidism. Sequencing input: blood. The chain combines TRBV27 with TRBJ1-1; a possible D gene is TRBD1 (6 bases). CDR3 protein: CASGRTVNTEAFF. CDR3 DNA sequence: TGTGCCAGCGGGCGGACAGTGAACACTGAAGCTTTCTTT.